This T cell receptor beta chain was identified during a study of tumor-infiltrating lymphocytes in primary liver carcinoma (dated by TCRdb to 2017 to 2019). Context from the whole study: Hepatocellular carcinoma (four) or combined HCC and intrahepatic cholangiocarcinoma (one) was present in the five patients, who were three men and two women aged 30 to 69 years. The five patients had tumors of stage T1-T3 N0M0, with maximum diameters ranging from about 4 to 11 cm. Roughly 3.5 to 7.5 million productive TCRbeta reads were obtained per sample, and no significant difference in read depth was found between tissue types. The study combined TCRbeta repertoire sequencing, expression microarrays and whole-exome sequencing across five regions of each liver tumor, with adjacent normal tissue and blood. TCRbeta repertoire sequencing covered some 35 specimens from 5 patients: 25 tumor regions, 5 adjacent noncancerous liver tissues and 5 peripheral blood samples. To link TCRbeta repertoire diversity with the local molecular phenotype, the roughly 26 tumor region samples were profiled using Agilent mRNA microarrays. Technical replicate repertoires showed high reproducibility, with mean shared-clone rates around 0.9 and correlation coefficients above 0.95.

What the authors observed across the whole study: A significantly larger repertoire fraction was made up by the top 250 clones in tumors than in blood (p = 0.039). Only about 7.5-24% of top clones were present in all five regions of a tumor, suggesting spatial heterogeneity of tumor-infiltrating T cells. Only the TCR beta chain was sequenced, which likely underestimates true repertoire diversity because unpaired alpha chains were not captured. Only a few patients were included in the study, and the authors note that the findings should be validated in a larger study. Repertoire overlap was found to be higher between tumor regions (mean about 35%) than between tumor-adjacent (approximately 17%) or tumor-blood (about 14%) pairs, consistent with antigen-driven expansion. Since the samples were bulk and unsorted, there was no way to compare CD4+ and CD8+ T cell repertoires.

TCRbeta-specific cDNA was reverse-transcribed from 500 to 550 ng total RNA using a constant-region primer and ProtoScript II reverse transcriptase. TCRbeta libraries were built with three nested multiplex PCR rounds, a slightly modified ARM-PCR procedure. The first two PCR rounds used multiplex TRBV1-TRBV30 forward primers with a Cbeta reverse primer, each for about 10 cycles. Sample barcodes and Illumina adapters were added in a final 25-cycle PCR using Deep VentR polymerase. Before sequencing, amplicons between 200 and 500 bp were purified from gel using a QIAquick gel extraction kit. An Illumina HiSeq 2500 was used to sequence the TCRbeta amplicons with 250-bp paired-end reads. On the authors' methods: Reads were quality-trimmed with Trimmomatic v0.33, and paired reads were merged with FLASH v1.2.11 to recover full CDR3 sequences. MiGEC v1.2.1b assigned V, D and J germline segments to the rearranged TCRbeta sequences. Clonotype statistics and Shannon-Wiener diversity indices were calculated with VDJtools v1.0.0. To reduce sampling bias, subsequent analyses other than the diversity analysis used only the 250 most abundant clonotypes in each sample. TCRdb itself trimmed the public reads at Q25 with fastp, ran MiXCR and retained productive beta chains. Rows merge per CDR3 protein into single entries with the most common DNA and genes. TCRdb, rather than the study authors, made the V and J calls. Within this sample are tens of thousands of distinct CDR3 sequences, with approximately 80% of them counted one time only. The leading ten clones occupy approximately 25% of the sample.

Without any cell sorting, total RNA and DNA were extracted together from approximately 22-30 mg of bulk tissue using the AllPrep DNA/RNA mini kit. Five patients with histopathologically diagnosed primary liver carcinoma underwent surgical resection in China between late 2015 and March 2016. Patients had chronic HBV infection and were treatment-naive at sampling. Five spatially separated regions were sampled from each tumor: the superior, inferior, left-lateral and right-lateral poles, plus the tumor centre. According to histology, viable tumor cells made up more than 80% of every tumor sample. Fresh tumor and adjacent tissue pieces were bisected, with one half stored in RNAlater at -80 degrees C and the other half sent for histology. Notes on this clonotype: Its antigen is still unknown. No clone much larger than this one lies a single base away; base qualities are absent.

V ends up 6 bases short and J 6 bases short, with an unmatched junction base count of 12. The CDR3 measures 18 amino acids from cysteine to phenylalanine. The kept DNA is CDR3 alone, 54 bases in frame from the first base. Taken from the germline V gene (reference sequence), the CDR1 and CDR2 loops are MNHNY and SVGAGI. Rearrangement joined TRBV6-6 to TRBJ2-3; the junction holds 16 bases that match TRBD2. Source material: liver tumor tissue from sampling region 5. Interpreted using the paper, the cell subset or site label stands for: tumor region T5, tumor centre. The TCR was taken from a man between 35 and 55 years old with primary liver carcinoma and hepatitis B virus infection. CDR3 reads: CASSIGTSGRVHPDTQYF. The nucleotide sequence is given as TGTGCCAGCAGCATCGGGACTAGCGGGAGGGTCCACCCGGATACGCAGTATTTT.